A single sample gave rise to the 21 T cell receptor beta chains below, sequenced in a study of cytomegalovirus exposure and HLA in healthy donors. The PCR contained 60 Vbeta and 13 Jbeta primers. The method was immunoSEQ multiplex PCR; TCRdb's version includes in-frame clones alone and lacks a portion of them. Among 75,000 to 90,000 clones listed, under 80% were seen once. Sequences were obtained from PBMCs. The receptors were sampled from a human donor in good health.

The rearrangement joins TRBV2 to TRBJ2-3; 11 positions agree with TRBD1. CDR1 is SNHLY, CDR2 FYNNEI, per germline. The CDR3 spans 15 residues. Losses at the gene ends were 3 bases for V and 4 bases for J; bases not matched to a gene: 3. As DNA, the CDR3 is TGTGCCAGCAGTGAGCAGGGACAGGGGGCAGATACGCAGTATTTT. Residues: CASSEQGQGADTQYF.

The CDR3 loop is CASSFGTGGLNEQFF. Here the CDR3 DNA reads TGTGCCAGCAGCTTCGGGACAGGGGGCCTAAATGAGCAGTTCTTC. The V gene is TRBV5-6, the J gene TRBJ2-1; 12 nucleotides match TRBD1. J gave up 7 bases and V 2 bases, and 4 bases lay outside the gene matches. CDR3 length: 15 residues. CDR1 SGHDT and CDR2 YYEEEE come from the germline V gene. Using reference TRBV5-6 and TRBJ2-1 for the parts outside the CDR3, the full variable domain is DAGVTQSPTHLIKTRGQQVTLRCSPKSGHDTVSWYQQALGQGPQFIFQYYEEEERQRGNFPDRFSGHQFPNYSSELNVNALLLGDSALYLCASSFGTGGLNEQFFGPGTRLTVL.

The genes are TRBV10-1 and TRBJ2-1, with D possibly TRBD2 on 5 matching bases. This CDR3 contains 16 residues. V was trimmed by 6 bases and J by 6 bases, leaving 21 bases between them. Germline CDR1 is WNHNN and CDR2 is SYGVQD (reference sequence). DNA for the CDR3: TGCGCCAGCAGCCAAACCGGACTTCGAAAGTCCAATGAGCAGTTCTTC. The encoded protein is CASSQTGLRKSNEQFF.

This chain links TRBV19 with TRBJ2-3, with TRBD2 identical over 9 bases. The CDR3 is 14 residues long. The V segment lost 6 bases and the J segment 4 bases; nucleotides outside the gene matches: 5. Germline V gene lookup returns CDR1 LNHDA and CDR2 SQIVND (reference sequence). For the CDR3, the DNA is TGTGCCAGTAGAGCGGGACTAGCCGCAGATACGCAGTATTTT. Protein: CASRAGLAADTQYF.

This clone has just a few counts. The CDR3 coding sequence is TGTGCCAGCAGTTGGGGACAGTCTGAAAAACTGTTTTTT. Its protein is CASSWGQSEKLFF. V and J are TRBV6-5 and TRBJ1-4; 7 nucleotides line up with TRBD1. Germline V lookup: CDR1 MNHEY, CDR2 SVGAGI. J was trimmed by 7 bases and V by 4 bases; bases with no gene match: 3. The CDR3 spans 13 residues.

V and J are TRBV5-1 and TRBJ2-6; 9 nucleotides align to TRBD1. The CDR3 loop spans 19 amino acids. J lost 2 bases, V lost 2 bases, and 11 bases had no gene match. Germline CDR1 and CDR2: SGHRS and YFSETQ. CDR3 residues: CASSFKGITGGAGANVLTF. CDR3 DNA sequence: TGCGCCAGCAGCTTCAAAGGTATCACAGGGGGCGCTGGGGCCAACGTCCTGACTTTC.

This clone has only a few counts. J is TRBJ1-1 and V is TRBV5-6, with 9 nucleotides matching TRBD1. The CDR3 consists of 15 residues. The V segment lost 4 bases and the J segment 3 bases; nucleotides outside the gene matches: 7. Germline V gene data show CDR1 as SGHDT and CDR2 as YYEEEE. Here the CDR3 DNA reads TGTGCCAGCAGCCGGACAGGGGTCCCGGACACTGAAGCTTTCTTT. Amino acids: CASSRTGVPDTEAFF.

The rearrangement joins TRBV14 to TRBJ2-3, with 7 bases fitting TRBD1. The CDR3 is 13 amino acids. V shed 8 bases, J shed 5 bases, and the junction held 7 bases outside the gene matches. Germline V gene lookup returns CDR1 SGHDN and CDR2 FVKESK. In DNA, the CDR3 is TGTGCCAGCCGGAAGGGGGCGGGAGATACGCAGTATTTT. It is translated as CASRKGAGDTQYF.

The chain couples TRBV9 to TRBJ2-7, with unresolved D. V lost 4 bases, J lost 3 bases, and 17 bases lay in between. CDR1 SGDLS and CDR2 YYNGEE come from the germline V gene. This CDR3 is built from 15 residues. The CDR3 nucleotides are TGTGCCAGCAGCCCCAGTTCGACACCTAACTACGAGCAGTACTTC. This codes for CASSPSSTPNYEQYF.

J is TRBJ2-5 and V is TRBV10-3, with a weak D call TRBD1 (5 bases). CDR1 ENHRY and CDR2 SYGVKD come from the germline V gene. Trimming took 3 bases from V and 2 from J, leaving 10 bases between them. There are 14 residues in the CDR3. The CDR3 nucleotides read TGTGCCATCAGTGATACCACAGGTCAAGAGACCCAGTACTTC. Translation gives CAISDTTGQETQYF.

The rearrangement uses TRBV27 and TRBJ1-1; 8 bases match TRBD1. Germline assignment: CDR1 MNHEY and CDR2 SMNVEV (reference sequence). Germline trimming cut 7 bases from V and 6 bases from J; bases unmatched to any gene: 7. The CDR3 extends over 13 amino acids. The CDR3 loop is CASKTDRVAEAFF. In nucleotides, the CDR3 is TGTGCCAGCAAGACGGACAGGGTAGCTGAAGCTTTCTTT.

The chain has TRBV7-2 and TRBJ1-5; D not resolved. The V end was cut by 1 base, the J end by 6 bases, with 16 bases between. From germline, CDR1 is SGHTA and CDR2 FQGNSA. This CDR3 comprises 16 residues. The CDR3: CASSLEDSTTGQPQHF. CDR3 bases: TGTGCCAGCAGCTTAGAGGACTCAACCACCGGTCAGCCCCAGCATTTT.

The chain recombines TRBV29-1 with TRBJ1-2; 8 bases agree with TRBD1. The CDR3 totals 12 residues. Germline CDR1 and CDR2: SQVTM and ANQGSEA. V was clipped by 7 bases and J by 4 bases; unmatched bases: 5. The DNA for the CDR3 is TGCAGCGCAGAGGACAGGGCCTATGGCTACACCTTC. It specifies CSAEDRAYGYTF.

This chain's CDR3 is CASRDRENQPQHF. The CDR3 coding sequence is TGTGCCAGTAGAGACAGGGAAAATCAGCCCCAGCATTTT. V is TRBV19 and J is TRBJ1-5; 7 bases line up with TRBD1. The CDR3 runs 13 residues. Germline V lookup: CDR1 LNHDA, CDR2 SQIVND (reference sequence). J was trimmed by 4 bases and V by 6 bases; bases with no gene match: 3.

CDR3 DNA sequence: TGTGCCAGCAGCCAAGGGAGGGGCTATGGCTACACCTTC. Its protein product is CASSQGRGYGYTF. The rearrangement links TRBV14 to TRBJ1-2; D is perhaps TRBD1 (5 bases). V lost 1 base to trimming and J lost 4 bases, with 7 bases between them. From germline, CDR1 is SGHDN and CDR2 FVKESK. This CDR3 is built from 13 residues.

This clone appeared once. The chain recombines TRBV30 with TRBJ1-2; no clear D gene. The CDR3 has 14 residues. Looked up from germline, CDR1 is GTSNPN and CDR2 is SVGIG (reference sequence). V was shortened by 0 bases and J by 8 bases, with 16 bases between the two germline ends. The CDR3: CAWSVSRNRIGYTF. DNA of the CDR3: TGTGCCTGGAGTGTGTCGAGGAATAGAATAGGCTACACCTTC. The complete variable domain, with remaining parts taken from reference TRBV30 and TRBJ1-2, reads SQTIHQWPATLVQPVGSPLSLECTVEGTSNPNLYWYRQAAGRGLQLLFYSVGIGQISSEVPQNLSASRPQDRQFILSSKKLLLSDSGFYLCAWSVSRNRIGYTFGSGTRLTVV.

The gene calls are TRBV7-6 and TRBJ1-2; 10 bases align to TRBD1. The germline gives CDR1 SGHVS, CDR2 FNYEAQ. CDR3 length: 14 amino acids. V shed 5 bases, J shed 4 bases, and the junction held 4 bases outside the gene matches. The CDR3 loop reads CASSTGQGIYGYTF. In DNA, the CDR3 is TGTGCCAGCAGCACGGGACAGGGGATCTATGGCTACACCTTC.

The chain's CDR3 is CASSIQTGGWGQPQHF. The CDR3 DNA reads as TGTGCCAGTAGTATCCAAACAGGGGGCTGGGGTCAGCCCCAGCATTTT. The rearrangement links TRBV19 to TRBJ1-5; 9 bases match TRBD1. J gave up 6 bases and V 3 bases, and 9 bases lay outside the gene matches. The CDR3 length is 16 residues. Per germline, CDR1 LNHDA and CDR2 SQIVND (reference sequence).

V gene TRBV6-5 combines with J gene TRBJ2-7; perhaps TRBD2 as D (5 bases). The CDR3 consists of 13 residues. Germline V gene data show CDR1 as MNHEY and CDR2 as SVGAGI. V was shortened by 6 bases and J by 0 bases, with 9 bases between the two germline ends. In DNA form, the CDR3 reads TGTGCCAGCAGCCTAGCAGCCTCCTACGAGCAGTACTTC. This sequence encodes CASSLAASYEQYF.

The chain links TRBV4-2 to TRBJ2-2; D is perhaps TRBD2 (5 bases). This CDR3 is 19 amino acids long. The V gene lost 0 bases and the J gene lost 6 bases, with 23 bases spanning the gap. The germline V gene has CDR1 LGHNA and CDR2 YNFKEQ. The CDR3 region is CASSQEPPRAVGIAGELFF. The CDR3 region has the DNA TGTGCCAGCAGCCAAGAACCTCCCAGAGCGGTGGGGATTGCCGGGGAGCTGTTTTTT.

This chain links TRBV6-5 with TRBJ2-7; TRBD2 agrees at 7 bases. Germline lookup yields CDR1 MNHEY and CDR2 SVGAGI. The CDR3 has 12 residues. The junction had 11 bases not matched to a gene; V was cut back by 8 bases and J by 10 bases. The CDR3 reads CASAREAGVQYF. The DNA for the CDR3 is TGTGCCAGCGCTCGGGAGGCAGGCGTCCAGTACTTC.